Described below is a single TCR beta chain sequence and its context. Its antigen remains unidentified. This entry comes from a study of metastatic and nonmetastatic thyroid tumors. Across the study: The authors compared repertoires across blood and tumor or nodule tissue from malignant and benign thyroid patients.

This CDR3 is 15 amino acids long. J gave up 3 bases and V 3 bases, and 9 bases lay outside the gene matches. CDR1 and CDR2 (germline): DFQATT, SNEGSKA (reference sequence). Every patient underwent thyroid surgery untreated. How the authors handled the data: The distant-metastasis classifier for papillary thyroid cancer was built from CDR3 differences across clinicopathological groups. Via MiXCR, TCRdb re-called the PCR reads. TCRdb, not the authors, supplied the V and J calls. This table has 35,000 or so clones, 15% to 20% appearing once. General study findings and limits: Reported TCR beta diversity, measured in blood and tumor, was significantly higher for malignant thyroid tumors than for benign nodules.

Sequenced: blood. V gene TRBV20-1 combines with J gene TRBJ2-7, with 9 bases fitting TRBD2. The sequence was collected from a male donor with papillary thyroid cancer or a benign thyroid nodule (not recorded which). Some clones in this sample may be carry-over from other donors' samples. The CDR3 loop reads CSASSGRSRNYEQYF. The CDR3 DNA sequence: TGCAGTGCTAGTAGCGGGAGAAGTCGTAACTACGAGCAGTACTTC.